One sample yielded the 22 T cell receptor beta chains listed below, sequenced in a study of blood T cell repertoires in COVID-19. Assay used: immunoSEQ multiplex PCR; TCRdb lists only in-frame clones, some missing. The sample shows approximately 230,000 clones, 87% of them seen only once. The sample taken for sequencing was peripheral blood. All receptors come from a man between 18 and 35 years old with active or convalescent COVID-19.

This rearrangement joins TRBV7-2 to TRBJ1-2, with D unclear. The CDR3 length is 13 residues. Germline V gives CDR1 SGHTA, CDR2 FQGNSA. V shed 6 bases and J shed 8 bases, with 16 bases lying between them. In nucleotides, the CDR3 is TGTGCCAGCAGTTCTCAGGCCCCACTGGGCTACACCTTC. Protein product: CASSSQAPLGYTF.

The chain has TRBV24-1 and TRBJ1-1, with 10 bases matching TRBD1. The CDR3 loop spans 16 amino acids. The germline V gene has CDR1 KGHDR and CDR2 SFDVKD. V lost 0 bases, J lost 6 bases, and 6 bases stayed unmatched. CDR3 amino acids: CATSDLQRDRGAEAFF. In DNA form, the CDR3 reads TGTGCCACCAGTGATTTGCAGAGGGACAGGGGTGCTGAAGCTTTCTTT.

V usage is TRBV7-2 and J usage is TRBJ2-7; D perhaps matches TRBD1 (6 bases). CDR1 is SGHTA and CDR2 is FQGNSA in the germline V gene. The CDR3 runs to 14 residues. The V end lost 6 bases, the J end lost 9 bases, and 21 bases lay between the germline ends. DNA for the CDR3: TGTGCCAGCAGGGTGGGGGCGCCAGGGAGTCGGCAGTACTTC. Residues: CASRVGAPGSRQYF.

This chain links TRBV19 with TRBJ2-3; 7 bases agree with TRBD2. Trimming took 5 bases from V and 0 from J; bases not matched to a gene: 14. CDR3 length: 18 residues. The germline V gene has CDR1 LNHDA and CDR2 SQIVND (reference sequence). CDR3 in amino acids: CASSPHRSSGPSTDTQYF. Here the CDR3 DNA reads TGTGCCAGTAGTCCACACCGATCTAGCGGCCCTAGCACAGATACGCAGTATTTT.

The chain uses TRBV6-5 and TRBJ2-1; TRBD2 agrees at 9 bases. This CDR3 spans 13 amino acids. Losses at the gene ends were 8 bases for V and 7 bases for J; bases not matched to a gene: 6. Germline V gives CDR1 MNHEY, CDR2 SVGAGI. The CDR3 DNA follows: TGTGCCAGCTGGCGGGGGGGAGATAATGAGCAGTTCTTC. The encoded protein is CASWRGGDNEQFF.

The rearrangement links TRBV5-1 to TRBJ1-2; TRBD1 matches at 7 bases. After removal of 4 bases from V and 0 bases from J, the junction contained 6 bases not matched to a gene. The CDR3 is 15 amino acids. Looked up from germline, CDR1 is SGHRS and CDR2 is YFSETQ. CDR3 amino acids: CASSPGQLTNYGYTF. The CDR3 DNA reads TGCGCCAGCAGCCCGGGACAGCTTACTAACTATGGCTACACCTTC.

This chain uses TRBV28 with TRBJ1-1; tentatively, D is TRBD1 (6 bases). V was clipped by 5 bases and J by 8 bases, with 15 bases between them. Germline V gene data show CDR1 as MDHEN and CDR2 as SYDVKM. This CDR3 is built from 13 residues. The CDR3 is CASSDRPNREAFF. The CDR3 DNA follows: TGTGCCAGCAGTGACAGGCCGAATAGGGAAGCTTTCTTT.

The V call is TRBV7-2, the J call TRBJ2-1, with 9 bases fitting TRBD2. The CDR3 is 14 amino acids. From germline, CDR1 is SGHTA and CDR2 FQGNSA. Trimming took 7 bases from V and 4 from J; bases not matched to a gene: 5. CDR3 protein: CASTARGGYNEQFF. The CDR3 DNA is TGTGCCAGCACTGCGCGGGGGGGGTACAATGAGCAGTTCTTC. The whole variable domain, remainder taken from reference TRBV7-2 and TRBJ2-1, is GAGVSQSPSNKVTEKGKDVELRCDPISGHTALYWYRQSLGQGLEFLIYFQGNSAPDKSGLPSDRFSAERTGGSVSTLTIQRTQQEDSAVYLCASTARGGYNEQFFGPGTRLTVL.

This chain links TRBV7-8 with TRBJ1-4; D is undetermined. V gave up 0 bases and J gave up 6 bases, with 8 bases separating them. The CDR3 runs to 14 residues. Germline lookup yields CDR1 SGHVS and CDR2 FQNEAQ. The CDR3 DNA reads as TGTGCCAGCAGCTTAGCATCCGGGTATGAAAAACTGTTTTTT. This sequence encodes CASSLASGYEKLFF. Drawing the rest from reference TRBV7-8 and TRBJ1-4, the complete variable domain is GAGVSQSPRYKVAKRGQDVALRCDPISGHVSLFWYQQALGQGPEFLTYFQNEAQLDKSGLPSDRFFAERPEGSVSTLKIQRTQQEDSAVYLCASSLASGYEKLFFGSGTQLSVL.

This clone showed up just once. In nucleotides, the CDR3 is TGTGCCAGCAGCTTAATTAGCGGGAGGCCTACCTACAATGAGCAGTTCTTC. Encoded protein: CASSLISGRPTYNEQFF. This rearrangement joins TRBV7-2 to TRBJ2-1; 10 bases fit TRBD2. CDR1 and CDR2 from the germline V gene are SGHTA and FQGNSA. The CDR3 spans 17 residues. Losses at the gene ends were 2 bases for V and 2 bases for J; bases not matched to a gene: 6.

V and J are TRBV27 and TRBJ2-7, with 9 bases lining up with TRBD1. Germline V gene data show CDR1 as MNHEY and CDR2 as SMNVEV (reference sequence). This CDR3 spans 14 amino acids. The V segment lost 3 bases and the J segment 5 bases; nucleotides outside the gene matches: 5. Here the CDR3 DNA reads TGTGCCAGCAGTTTTGGGACAGGGATCAACGAGCAGTACTTC. Protein: CASSFGTGINEQYF.

This chain joins TRBV7-2 and TRBJ1-1; D may be TRBD1 (6 bases). Germline lookup yields CDR1 SGHTA and CDR2 FQGNSA. The CDR3 covers 17 residues. Trimming took off 2 bases at V and 9 bases at J, with 25 bases between the two ends. CDR3 coding DNA: TGTGCCAGCAGCTTAAGGCCCCAGGGGCGCTCCATCAGTCAAGCTTTCTTT. Amino acid sequence: CASSLRPQGRSISQAFF.

The rearrangement joins TRBV24-1 to TRBJ1-5; TRBD1 aligns across 7 bases. Germline CDR1 and CDR2: KGHDR and SFDVKD. J lost 2 bases, V lost 1 base, and 4 bases had no gene match. The CDR3 runs 16 residues. The CDR3 coding sequence is TGTGCCACCAGTGATTTTTCAGGACAGGGCAATCAGCCCCAGCATTTT. It encodes CATSDFSGQGNQPQHF.

V and J are TRBV5-6 and TRBJ1-1; possible D gene TRBD1, 5 bases. Germline CDR1 is SGHDT and CDR2 is YYEEEE. Trimming removed 0 bases at V and 8 bases at J, with 11 bases between. The CDR3 loop spans 13 amino acids. CDR3 sequence: CASSLGGRQEAFF. The CDR3 bases are TGTGCCAGCAGCTTGGGGGGCCGACAGGAAGCTTTCTTT.

The rearrangement uses TRBV30 and TRBJ1-6; 7 bases agree with TRBD1. Germline CDR1 and CDR2: GTSNPN and SVGIG (reference sequence). The CDR3 spans 17 residues. Trimming removed 2 bases from V and 7 bases from J; junction bases left unmatched: 14. CDR3 nucleotides: TGTGCCTGGAGTCCCAAGACAGGGCTGATGAGAAATTCACCCCTCCACTTT. This codes for CAWSPKTGLMRNSPLHF.

This clone has only one observation. The genes are TRBV20-1 and TRBJ2-1, with D maybe TRBD2 (6 bases). The CDR3 loop spans 11 amino acids. CDR1 is DFQATT and CDR2 is SNEGSKA in the germline V gene (reference sequence). Here the CDR3 DNA reads TGCAGCGCGGACCGGGAGACTGAGCAGTTCTTC. Translated, it gives CSADRETEQFF.

The chain carries TRBV7-2 and TRBJ1-6; TRBD1 is a possible D gene (6 bases). The CDR3 extends over 16 amino acids. V lost 0 bases and J lost 5, with 11 bases in between. Germline loops: CDR1 SGHTA, CDR2 FQGNSA. The CDR3 protein is CASSLAQDRNNSPLHF. Here the CDR3 DNA reads TGTGCCAGCAGCTTAGCACAGGACAGAAATAATTCACCCCTCCACTTT.

The J gene is TRBJ1-4, the V gene TRBV27; 7 bases are shared with TRBD1. This CDR3 comprises 14 residues. The junction had 5 bases not matched to a gene; V was cut back by 5 bases and J by 5 bases. Germline loops: CDR1 MNHEY, CDR2 SMNVEV (reference sequence). The CDR3 loop is CASSKGAGNEKLFF. CDR3 in DNA: TGTGCCAGCAGTAAGGGGGCCGGGAATGAAAAACTGTTTTTT. The variable domain in full, with the rest retrieved from reference TRBV27 and TRBJ1-4, is EAQVTQNPRYLITVTGKKLTVTCSQNMNHEYMSWYRQDPGLGLRQIYYSMNVEVTDKGDVPEGYKVSRKEKRNFPLILESPSPNQTSLYFCASSKGAGNEKLFFGSGTQLSVL.

CDR3 sequence (DNA): TGTGCCAGCAGCCCTCTCGGGACTAGCGGAGCGAACACCGGGGAGCTGTTTTTT. It is translated as CASSPLGTSGANTGELFF. This chain uses TRBV6-2 or TRBV6-3 with TRBJ2-2; 11 bases are a match to TRBD2. The length of the CDR3 is 18 residues. In germline, CDR1 is MNHEY, CDR2 SVGEGT. Trimming took 6 bases from V and 0 from J; bases not matched to a gene: 9.

This clone was seen a single time. The genes are TRBV7-9 and TRBJ2-1; 7 nucleotides align to TRBD2. CDR1 is SEHNR and CDR2 is FQNEAQ in the germline V gene (reference sequence). The CDR3 contains 17 residues. The J segment lost 2 bases and the V segment lost 5 bases, leaving 12 bases of the junction unmatched. The DNA of the CDR3 is TGTGCCAGCAGCCGAATGAGCGGGATACGAACCTACAATGAGCAGTTCTTC. The encoded protein is CASSRMSGIRTYNEQFF.

The chain has TRBV9 and TRBJ1-1, with D unresolved. Germline V CDR1 and CDR2: SGDLS, YYNGEE. Trimming removed 4 bases from V and 5 bases from J, with 18 bases in between. The CDR3 runs 15 residues. The CDR3 DNA reads as TGTGCCAGCAGCCCATGGGCCAGAACGGGAACTGAAGCTTTCTTT. Translated: CASSPWARTGTEAFF. Together with reference TRBV9 and TRBJ1-1, the CDR3 gives the full variable domain: DSGVTQTPKHLITATGQRVTLRCSPRSGDLSVYWYQQSLDQGLQFLIQYYNGEERAKGNILERFSAQQFPDLHSELNLSSLELGDSALYFCASSPWARTGTEAFFGQGTRLTVV.

The sample holds one count of this clone. This sequence joins TRBV6-5 and TRBJ2-1; TRBD2 aligns across 14 bases. The germline CDR1 and CDR2 sequences are MNHEY and SVGAGI. Germline trimming cut 6 bases from V and 5 bases from J; bases unmatched to any gene: 3. The CDR3 spans 15 residues. CDR3 region: CASRGTSGGHNEQFF. For the CDR3, the DNA is TGTGCCAGCAGGGGGACTAGCGGGGGCCACAATGAGCAGTTCTTC.